What follows are 17 T cell receptor beta chains derived from one specimen sequenced in a study of technical replicates of blood from a handful of donors. TCRdb's table, derived via immunoSEQ multiplex PCR, lists solely in-frame clones and lacks some. Of about 72,000 clones listed, 92% were seen once; the top ten hold 0.42%. Material: T cells isolated from PBMCs. These receptors were taken from a human donor in good health.

This chain connects TRBV27 to TRBJ2-1; the D gene is possibly TRBD1 (7 bases). Germline loops: CDR1 MNHEY, CDR2 SMNVEV (reference sequence). V lost 3 bases to trimming and J lost 5 bases, with 14 bases between them. The CDR3 spans 15 residues. CDR3 in amino acids: CASSLYRGLNNEQFF. CDR3 nucleotides: TGTGCCAGCAGTTTGTACAGGGGACTTAACAATGAGCAGTTCTTC.

This sequence joins TRBV29-1 and TRBJ2-1; no clear D gene. Germline V gene data show CDR1 as SQVTM and CDR2 as ANQGSEA. The CDR3 contains 14 residues. The ends were cut back, 2 bases at V and 7 bases at J, with 15 bases in the middle. The CDR3: CSVENWPDGNEQFF. The CDR3 DNA is TGCAGCGTTGAAAACTGGCCCGACGGGAATGAGCAGTTCTTC.

The chain carries TRBV14 and TRBJ1-4; D is ambiguous. V lost 3 bases to trimming and J lost 5 bases, with 10 bases between them. This CDR3 has 14 amino acids. The germline V gene encodes CDR1 SGHDN and CDR2 FVKESK. Written as DNA, the CDR3 is TGTGCCAGCAGCCATTCAGGCAGGAATGAAAAACTGTTTTTT. Translating gives CASSHSGRNEKLFF.

The V and J genes are TRBV19 and TRBJ2-3; D perhaps matches TRBD1 (5 bases). This CDR3 has 15 amino acids. V was trimmed by 7 bases and J by 1 base, leaving 15 bases between them. CDR1 and CDR2 from the germline V gene are LNHDA and SQIVND (reference sequence). The CDR3 reads CASKSTGLGTDTQYF. CDR3 sequence (DNA): TGTGCCAGTAAATCCACAGGTCTGGGCACAGATACGCAGTATTTT.

The chain links TRBV2 to TRBJ2-1, with 13 bases fitting TRBD2. CDR1 is SNHLY, CDR2 FYNNEI, per germline. Trimming cost V 10 bases and J 3 bases; bases outside gene matches: 3. The length of the CDR3 is 14 residues. The CDR3 sequence is CATRLAGGYNEQFF. The CDR3 region has the DNA TGTGCCACCAGACTAGCGGGAGGCTACAATGAGCAGTTCTTC. The full variable domain, with the rest looked up from reference TRBV2 and TRBJ2-1, is EPEVTQTPSHQVTQMGQEVILRCVPISNHLYFYWYRQILGQKVEFLVSFYNNEISEKSEIFDDQFSVERPDGSNFTLKIRSTKLEDSAMYFCATRLAGGYNEQFFGPGTRLTVL.

The J gene is TRBJ1-1, the V gene TRBV29-1; D possibly corresponds to TRBD1 (6 bases). Trimming left V 7 bases short and J 5 bases short, with 17 bases between. The CDR3 consists of 13 residues. Germline CDR1 reads SQVTM; CDR2 reads ANQGSEA. The CDR3 sequence: CSASRGGGTEAFF. The CDR3 DNA sequence: TGCAGCGCCAGCCGGGGGGGCGGTACTGAAGCTTTCTTT.

This chain connects TRBV30 to TRBJ2-1; the D gene is possibly TRBD2 (6 bases). CDR1 and CDR2 (germline): GTSNPN, SVGIG (reference sequence). V lost 7 bases, J lost 3 bases, and 16 bases lay in between. This CDR3 comprises 14 residues. The CDR3 loop is CASRGGTNYNEQFF. The CDR3 nucleotides are TGTGCCTCCCGTGGCGGGACCAACTACAATGAGCAGTTCTTC.

Within the sample, this clone is medium-sized. The chain joins TRBV29-1 to TRBJ2-1; maybe TRBD1 (9 bases). Trimming removed 7 bases at V and 14 bases at J, with 21 bases between. CDR1 is SQVTM, CDR2 ANQGSEA, per germline. The CDR3 contains 12 residues. The CDR3 nucleotides read TGCAGCGGGGGACAGGGAGACGGGAGGGAGTTCTTC. This gives the protein CSGGQGDGREFF.

For the CDR3, the DNA is TGTGCCAGCAGCTTAGGCGACAGAGAGCACGAGCAGTACTTC. This translates into CASSLGDREHEQYF. V and J are TRBV11-2 and TRBJ2-7, with D possibly being TRBD1 (5 bases). The CDR3 extends over 14 amino acids. V lost 1 base and J lost 5, with 12 bases in between. Germline CDR1 SGHAT, CDR2 FQNNGV.

The chain is built from TRBV14 and TRBJ2-1; TRBD2 matches at 13 bases. Germline CDR1 is SGHDN and CDR2 is FVKESK. This CDR3 has 16 amino acids. Germline trimming cut 4 bases from V and 8 bases from J; bases unmatched to any gene: 8. The DNA for the CDR3 is TGTGCCAGCAGCCTCGGACTAGCGGGAGTTTTGGATGAGCAGTTCTTC. It is translated as CASSLGLAGVLDEQFF. The whole variable domain, remainder taken from reference TRBV14 and TRBJ2-1, is EAGVTQFPSHSVIEKGQTVTLRCDPISGHDNLYWYRRVMGKEIKFLLHFVKESKQDESGMPNNRFLAERTGGTYSTLKVQPAELEDSGVYFCASSLGLAGVLDEQFFGPGTRLTVL.

The chain couples TRBV10-3 to TRBJ1-5; no reliable D call. The V end lost 0 bases, the J end lost 0 bases, and 12 bases lay between the germline ends. The CDR3 runs to 17 residues. CDR1 and CDR2 (germline): ENHRY, SYGVKD. CDR3 protein: CAISESNRRYSNQPQHF. The DNA for the CDR3 is TGTGCCATCAGTGAGTCGAATCGCCGGTATAGCAATCAGCCCCAGCATTTT.

V is TRBV4-2 and J is TRBJ1-3; 10 positions match TRBD1. The CDR3 is 16 residues long. Germline assignment: CDR1 LGHNA and CDR2 YNFKEQ. The V segment lost 4 bases and the J segment 0 bases; nucleotides outside the gene matches: 3. This CDR3 reads CASSLGTGDSGNTIYF. CDR3 bases: TGTGCCAGCAGCCTAGGGACAGGGGACTCTGGAAACACCATATATTTT.

This rearrangement joins TRBV7-2 to TRBJ2-3; D call uncertain. The CDR3 has 17 amino acids. The germline V gene has CDR1 SGHTA and CDR2 FQGNSA. V dropped 1 base and J dropped 2 bases, with 16 bases sitting between them. This chain's CDR3 is CASSLVGTPPYTDTQYF. The CDR3 nucleotides are TGTGCCAGCAGCTTAGTTGGTACCCCCCCCTACACAGATACGCAGTATTTT.

The chain employs TRBV11-2 and TRBJ2-7, with D uncertain. Trimming took off 2 bases at V and 3 bases at J, with 11 bases between the two ends. Germline V gene data show CDR1 as SGHAT and CDR2 as FQNNGV. CDR3 length equals 14 residues. The DNA for the CDR3 is TGTGCCAGCAGCTTATCCGCGCAGGTCTACGAGCAGTACTTC. Its translation is CASSLSAQVYEQYF.

The V call is TRBV6-1, the J call TRBJ2-5, with D unclear. This CDR3 is built from 12 residues. V was cut by 7 bases and J by 2 bases, with 8 bases left in between. Germline V gene data show CDR1 as MNHNS and CDR2 as SASEGT. In DNA form, the CDR3 reads TGTGCCAGCACCGTGACTCAAGAGACCCAGTACTTC. Its translation: CASTVTQETQYF.

The chain links TRBV7-9 to TRBJ2-1; the match to TRBD2 covers 14 bases. Germline assignment: CDR1 SEHNR and CDR2 FQNEAQ (reference sequence). V shed 6 bases and J 8 bases; nucleotides not matched to a gene: 9. This CDR3 region has 16 residues. CDR3 sequence reads: CASRPAGTSGSDEQFF. CDR3 sequence (DNA): TGTGCCAGCAGACCTGCAGGGACTAGCGGGAGCGATGAGCAGTTCTTC.

The J gene is TRBJ2-7, the V gene TRBV29-1, with 7 positions matching TRBD2. V trimming: 3 bases; J trimming: 4 bases; junction bases outside the gene matches: 6. Looked up from germline, CDR1 is SQVTM and CDR2 is ANQGSEA. The CDR3 totals 13 residues. CDR3 loop: CSVEGGRAYEQYF. The DNA of the CDR3 is TGCAGCGTTGAGGGGGGGAGAGCTTACGAGCAGTACTTC.